Listed here are 3 T cell receptor beta chains from one sample, sequenced in a study of blood T cell repertoires in COVID-19 (dated by TCRdb to 2018 to 2020). Library preparation was by the immunoSEQ multiplex PCR assay. Not all clones reach the TCRdb copy of this immuneACCESS table, which keeps in-frame sequences only. Checked studies attribute under half of the gap to unresolved V genes and leave the rest unexplained. This sample gives approximately 250,000 clones in total; 65% to 90% of them show up just once. Around 2.5% of the sample lies in the top ten. The sample consisted of peripheral blood. These receptors came from a man aged 35-49 years who had recovered from COVID-19.

This chain connects TRBV10-3 to TRBJ2-7; D perhaps matches TRBD1 (6 bases). CDR1 ENHRY and CDR2 SYGVKD come from the germline V gene. This CDR3 has 14 amino acids. V lost 3 bases and J 4 bases, leaving 13 bases between the germline ends. The CDR3 sequence: CAISETGPAYEQYF. The CDR3 coding sequence is TGTGCCATCAGTGAAACAGGGCCAGCTTACGAGCAGTACTTC.

This clone was detected a few times. V is TRBV19 and J is TRBJ1-1; D is unresolved. The CDR3 runs to 14 residues. V was shortened by 4 bases and J by 1 base, with 10 bases between the two germline ends. Germline V gene data show CDR1 as LNHDA and CDR2 as SQIVND (reference sequence). CDR3 sequence reads: CASSKAAANTEAFF. DNA for the CDR3: TGTGCCAGTAGTAAGGCGGCAGCGAACACTGAAGCTTTCTTT.

This chain connects TRBV7-9 to TRBJ2-3; the match to TRBD2 covers 16 bases. V dropped 4 bases and J dropped 6; count of bases not matched to a gene: 4. This CDR3 has 16 amino acids. Germline V gene lookup returns CDR1 SEHNR and CDR2 FQNEAQ (reference sequence). The CDR3 DNA follows: TGTGCCAGCAGCTCGGGACTAGCGGGAGGGCCTGATACGCAGTATTTT. Its translation: CASSSGLAGGPDTQYF.